These 15 T cell receptor beta chains were all obtained from the same sample, sequenced in a study of tumor-infiltrating lymphocytes in oesophageal squamous cell carcinoma. TCRdb independently ran MiXCR on the PCR reads; one entry per CDR3 protein. Altogether under 20,000 distinct CDR3 sequences are present, about 50% being singletons, with the ten largest covering 20% to 30%. The sequencing input was esophageal tumor tissue. The receptors here all came from a male donor with esophageal squamous cell carcinoma.

The V gene is TRBV11-1, the J gene TRBJ2-5; 7 bases agree with TRBD2. J was trimmed by 4 bases and V by 4 bases; bases with no gene match: 9. The germline V gene has CDR1 SGHAT and CDR2 FQDESV (reference sequence). The CDR3 is 15 residues long. CDR3 DNA sequence: TGTGCCAGCAGCTCCTTTGTGGGAGGGCCAGAGACCCAGTACTTC. It specifies CASSSFVGGPETQYF.

This clonotype was observed a single time. The chain has TRBV7-8 and TRBJ1-1, with D possibly matching TRBD2 (7 bases). Gene TRBJ2-2 matches the end of the DNA better, so the J call may be wrong. Germline lookup yields CDR1 SGHVS and CDR2 FQNEAQ. This CDR3 region has 15 residues. CDR3 region: CASSLWGGRTGELFF. The CDR3 DNA is TGTGCCAGCAGCTTATGGGGGGGCCGGACCGGGGAGCTGTTTTTT.

The V call is TRBV7-6, the J call TRBJ2-5; D possibly corresponds to TRBD2 (5 bases). Germline lookup yields CDR1 SGHVS and CDR2 FNYEAQ. V lost 1 base, J lost 1 base, and 7 bases lay in between. The CDR3 is made up of 14 amino acids. CDR3 amino acids: CASSLGAVQETQYF. The DNA of the CDR3 is TGTGCCAGCAGCTTAGGAGCGGTCCAAGAGACCCAGTACTTC.

This chain joins TRBV7-3 and TRBJ2-7; 7 nucleotides line up with TRBD2. The CDR3 spans 14 residues. V lost 3 bases and J lost 5; bases outside the gene matches: 7. The germline CDR1 and CDR2 sequences are SGHTA and FQGTGA. In nucleotides, the CDR3 is TGTGCCAGCAGCTTGGGGGGGAGCGCCCACGAGCAGTACTTC. This encodes CASSLGGSAHEQYF.

This chain uses TRBV11-2 with TRBJ2-5; 9 bases match TRBD2. The J call is in doubt because the DNA end fits TRBJ2-7 better. CDR3 length: 17 residues. Germline CDR1 SGHAT, CDR2 FQNNGV. The CDR3 coding sequence is TGTGCCAGCAGCTCCCGGGGATTGCTAGCGGGATTGTACGAGCAGTACTTC. The encoded protein is CASSSRGLLAGLYEQYF.

V and J are TRBV24-1 and TRBJ2-5; no definite D call. With 9 bases removed from V and 1 base from J, the gap between germline ends came to 23 bases. The germline gives CDR1 KGHDR, CDR2 SFDVKD. The length of the CDR3 is 17 residues. This CDR3 is CATRQPSTHTPQETQYF. CDR3 DNA sequence: TGTGCCACCCGCCAACCCTCCACTCACACACCCCAAGAGACCCAGTACTTC.

This clonotype was detected ten times or more. Just one base apart from a much larger clone, this may be a read error. V is TRBV12-3 or TRBV12-4 and J is TRBJ2-1; possible D gene TRBD1, 6 bases. Between the trimmed V and J ends, which lost 6 bases and 10 bases, there was a span of 19 bases. CDR3 length equals 14 residues. The CDR3: CASSLGQNAYEQFF. DNA of the CDR3: TGTGCCAGCAGCCTCGGACAGAACGCCTACGAGCAGTTCTTC.

This clonotype was observed many times. The CDR3 region is CSARDLPGTGGAFF. The CDR3 nucleotides read TGCAGTGCTAGAGATCTTCCGGGGACAGGGGGAGCTTTCTTT. This chain links TRBV20-1 with TRBJ1-1, with 11 bases fitting TRBD1. Germline V gives CDR1 DFQATT, CDR2 SNEGSKA (reference sequence). The CDR3 consists of 14 residues. The ends lost 0 bases at V and 10 bases at J; junction bases unmatched: 7.

Ten or more counts support this clonotype. This chain uses TRBV6-1 with TRBJ1-5; maybe TRBD1 (6 bases). The CDR3 sequence is 13 residues long. Trimming removed 7 bases at V and 3 bases at J, with 10 bases between. Germline CDR1 MNHNS, CDR2 SASEGT. The DNA of the CDR3 is TGTGCCAGCAAGGGACATCACAATCAGCCCCAGCATTTT. Translating gives CASKGHHNQPQHF.

The chain has TRBV7-2 and TRBJ2-7, with D hard to call. In germline, CDR1 is SGHTA, CDR2 FQGNSA. V dropped 1 base and J dropped 0 bases, with 7 bases sitting between them. This CDR3 comprises 14 residues. CDR3 nucleotides: TGTGCCAGCAGCTTAGTGGCCAGCTCCTACGAGCAGTACTTC. Amino acid sequence: CASSLVASSYEQYF.

As regards this clonotype: The junction does not match germline at one end; this may be a read error. CDR3 bases: TGTGCCAGCAAATTGGGACAGTATAATTCACCCCTCCACTTC. Protein sequence: CASKLGQYNSPLHF. The chain has TRBV6-2 or TRBV6-3 and TRBJ2-7, with 7 bases lining up with TRBD1. The CDR3 runs 14 residues. The germline gives CDR1 MNHEY, CDR2 SVGEGT.

This clonotype was detected ten times or more. The CDR3 region is CASSLVRASSGNTIYF. The CDR3 DNA is TGTGCCAGCAGCTTGGTGAGGGCATCCTCTGGAAACACCATATATTTT. This chain connects TRBV5-5 to TRBJ1-3; no firm D call. CDR1 SGHKS and CDR2 YYEKEE come from the germline V gene (reference sequence). V lost 0 bases to trimming and J lost 0 bases, with 10 bases between them. The CDR3 totals 16 residues.

In the case of this clonotype: A junction end diverges from the germline sequence, so it may reflect a read error. The V and J genes are TRBV7-7 and TRBJ2-7, with TRBD2 identical over 13 bases. The end of the DNA is better explained by TRBJ2-5, so the J call may be wrong. The CDR3 runs to 15 residues. Looked up from germline, CDR1 is SSHAT and CDR2 is FNYEAQ (reference sequence). CDR3 loop: CASSLGLAGSETQYF. CDR3 in DNA: TGTGCTAGCAGCTTGGGACTAGCGGGAAGCGAGACCCAGTACTTC.

The genes are TRBV12-3 or TRBV12-4 and TRBJ1-2; 11 bases line up with TRBD1. V lost 5 bases to trimming and J lost 3 bases; unmatched junction nucleotides: 5. The CDR3 loop spans 15 amino acids. The CDR3 DNA follows: TGTGCCAGCAGTCAACGGACAGGGGGCCACTATGGCTACACCTTC. It codes for CASSQRTGGHYGYTF.

There are a few counts of this clonotype. The CDR3 protein is CASSPTTSTDTQYF. The CDR3 nucleotides read TGTGCCAGCAGCCCCACCACAAGCACAGATACGCAGTATTTT. The V gene is TRBV7-2, the J gene TRBJ2-3; no definite D call. The CDR3 consists of 14 residues. V was clipped by 5 bases and J by 0 bases, with 9 bases between them. Looked up from germline, CDR1 is SGHTA and CDR2 is FQGNSA.